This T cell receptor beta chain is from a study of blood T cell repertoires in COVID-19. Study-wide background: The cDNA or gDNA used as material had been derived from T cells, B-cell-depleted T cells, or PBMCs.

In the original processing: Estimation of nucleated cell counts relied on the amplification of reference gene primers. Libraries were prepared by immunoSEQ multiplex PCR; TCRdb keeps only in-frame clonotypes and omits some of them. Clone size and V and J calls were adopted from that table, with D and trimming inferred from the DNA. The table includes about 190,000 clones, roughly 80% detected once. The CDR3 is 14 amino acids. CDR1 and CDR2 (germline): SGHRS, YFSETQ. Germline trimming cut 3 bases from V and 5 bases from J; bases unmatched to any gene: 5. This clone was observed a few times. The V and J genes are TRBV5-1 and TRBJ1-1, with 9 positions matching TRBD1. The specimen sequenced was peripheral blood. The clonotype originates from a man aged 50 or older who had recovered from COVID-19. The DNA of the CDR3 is TGCGCCAGCAGCTCGGACAGGGGAGCGACTGAAGCTTTCTTT. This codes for CASSSDRGATEAFF.